Following are 13 T cell receptor beta chains from one sample sequenced in a study of blood T cell dynamics during melanoma immunotherapy. Described time point: week 3, after first cycle of checkpoint inhibitor. The protocol was immunoSEQ multiplex PCR, while the TCRdb copy is restricted to in-frame clones and leaves out a portion. The sample contains approximately 28,000 clones, over 80% of which appear only once. Sequencing was performed on blood, taken from a patient treated with checkpoint blockade. These receptors all stem from a human donor with melanoma.

The chain combines TRBV5-1 with TRBJ2-2; 12 bases are shared with TRBD1. The CDR3 loop spans 16 amino acids. The germline gives CDR1 SGHRS, CDR2 YFSETQ. The junction had 3 bases not matched to a gene; V was cut back by 4 bases and J by 2 bases. The CDR3 sequence is CASSRGTGGNTGELFF. CDR3 bases: TGCGCCAGCAGCCGCGGGACAGGGGGCAACACCGGGGAGCTGTTTTTT.

The chain links TRBV2 to TRBJ2-1, with D maybe TRBD1 (6 bases). From germline, CDR1 is SNHLY and CDR2 FYNNEI. Trimming left V 6 bases short and J 0 bases short, with 12 bases between. This CDR3 spans 15 amino acids. The CDR3 DNA is TGTGCCAGCAGCCGACAGGAGAGCTCCTACAATGAGCAGTTCTTC. Translation gives CASSRQESSYNEQFF.

The chain employs TRBV10-3 and TRBJ2-1; the match to TRBD1 covers 9 bases. The CDR3 covers 18 residues. Germline values: CDR1 ENHRY, CDR2 SYGVKD. V lost 2 bases and J lost 4; bases outside the gene matches: 12. The CDR3 protein is CAISEPYPGQGRYNEQFF. CDR3 DNA: TGTGCCATCAGTGAGCCCTATCCGGGACAGGGCCGTTACAATGAGCAGTTCTTC.

The chain uses TRBV15 and TRBJ1-2, with 9 bases matching TRBD1. Germline assignment: CDR1 LNHNV and CDR2 YYDKDF (reference sequence). There are 17 residues in the CDR3. V shed 1 base and J 7 bases; nucleotides not matched to a gene: 13. For the CDR3, the DNA is TGTGCCACCAGCAGAGTGAAGGGGACAGGGTTCGATGGTGGCTACACCTTC. This translates into CATSRVKGTGFDGGYTF.

The rearrangement joins TRBV5-6 to TRBJ2-4; D is possibly TRBD2 (6 bases). The CDR3 contains 15 residues. Trimming shortened V by 0 bases and J by 4 bases, and 11 bases separated the two germline ends. The V gene's germline CDR1 is SGHDT and CDR2 YYEEEE. This CDR3 is CASSLVAGSKNIQYF. DNA of the CDR3: TGTGCCAGCAGCTTGGTTGCGGGGAGTAAAAACATTCAGTACTTC.

The gene calls are TRBV7-2 and TRBJ2-5; D gene unclear. Germline CDR1 and CDR2: SGHTA and FQGNSA. V dropped 5 bases and J dropped 2 bases, with 15 bases sitting between them. This CDR3 spans 15 amino acids. The CDR3 loop is CASSPVGSRQETQYF. CDR3 sequence (DNA): TGTGCCAGCAGCCCCGTGGGCAGCCGGCAAGAGACCCAGTACTTC. Full variable domain (missing parts from reference TRBV7-2 and TRBJ2-5): GAGVSQSPSNKVTEKGKDVELRCDPISGHTALYWYRQSLGQGLEFLIYFQGNSAPDKSGLPSDRFSAERTGGSVSTLTIQRTQQEDSAVYLCASSPVGSRQETQYFGPGTRLLVL.

The chain is built from TRBV9 and TRBJ2-1; D uncertain. Per germline, CDR1 SGDLS and CDR2 YYNGEE. V lost 4 bases and J lost 8, with 16 bases in between. The CDR3 has 14 amino acids. CDR3 amino acids: CASSPSTVYDEQFF. The CDR3 DNA reads TGTGCCAGCAGCCCAAGCACAGTTTACGATGAGCAGTTCTTC.

The gene calls are TRBV7-3 and TRBJ2-1, with TRBD2 matching 8 bases. The CDR3 has 18 residues. Losses at the gene ends were 0 bases for V and 6 bases for J; bases not matched to a gene: 13. CDR1 and CDR2 (germline): SGHTA, FQGTGA. The CDR3 coding sequence is TGTGCCAGCAGCTTAACGTTACTAAGGGCGGGGGGAGCCAATGAGCAGTTCTTC. This encodes CASSLTLLRAGGANEQFF.

V gene TRBV28 combines with J gene TRBJ1-1; D remains unclear. From germline, CDR1 is MDHEN and CDR2 SYDVKM. The ends were cut back, 3 bases at V and 1 base at J, with 6 bases in the middle. The CDR3 is 13 amino acids. CDR3: CASSFPGNTEAFF. The CDR3 DNA sequence: TGTGCCAGCAGTTTTCCGGGGAACACTGAAGCTTTCTTT.

This clone appeared once. The rearrangement uses TRBV5-5 and TRBJ1-2; D unresolved. Deletions cut 0 bases from V and 3 bases from J, with 3 bases between. There are 12 residues in the CDR3. Germline lookup yields CDR1 SGHKS and CDR2 YYEKEE (reference sequence). CDR3 bases: TGTGCCAGCAGCTTGGCAGACTATGGCTACACCTTC. Its translation is CASSLADYGYTF.

The chain carries TRBV6-1 and TRBJ1-2; tentatively, D is TRBD1 (5 bases). The germline V gene encodes CDR1 MNHNS and CDR2 SASEGT. V lost 4 bases, J lost 0 bases, and 12 bases lay in between. The length of the CDR3 is 15 residues. CDR3 DNA: TGTGCCAGCAGTGGGCACAGGCTGGCTAACTATGGCTACACCTTC. Residues: CASSGHRLANYGYTF.

CDR3 sequence: CASSQVRRIAGAGELFF. Written as DNA, the CDR3 is TGCGCCAGCAGCCAAGTTCGGAGGATAGCGGGAGCCGGGGAGCTGTTTTTT. The chain recombines TRBV4-1 with TRBJ2-2, with 9 bases fitting TRBD2. This CDR3 comprises 17 residues. V dropped 1 base and J dropped 6; count of bases not matched to a gene: 9. The germline V gene encodes CDR1 MGHRA and CDR2 YSYEKL.

This rearrangement joins TRBV5-4 to TRBJ1-4, with D unresolved. The V and J ends lost 0 bases and 4 bases respectively, with 10 bases between them. In germline, CDR1 is SGHNT, CDR2 YYREEE (reference sequence). This CDR3 is 15 amino acids long. CDR3: CASSLEGGLNEKLFF. The CDR3 region has the DNA TGTGCCAGCAGCTTGGAGGGAGGACTTAATGAAAAACTGTTTTTT. Full variable domain (rest looked up from reference TRBV5-4 and TRBJ1-4): ETGVTQSPTHLIKTRGQQVTLRCSSQSGHNTVSWYQQALGQGPQFIFQYYREEENGRGNFPPRFSGLQFPNYSSELNVNALELDDSALYLCASSLEGGLNEKLFFGSGTQLSVL.